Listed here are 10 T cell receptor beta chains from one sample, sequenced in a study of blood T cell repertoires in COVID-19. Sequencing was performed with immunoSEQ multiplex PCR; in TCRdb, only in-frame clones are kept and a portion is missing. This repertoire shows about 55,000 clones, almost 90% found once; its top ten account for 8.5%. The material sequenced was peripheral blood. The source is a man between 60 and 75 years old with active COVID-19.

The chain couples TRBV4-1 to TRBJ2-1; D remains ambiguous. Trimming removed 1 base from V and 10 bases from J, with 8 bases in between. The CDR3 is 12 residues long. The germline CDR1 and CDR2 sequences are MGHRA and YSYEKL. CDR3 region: CASSQVIGEQFF. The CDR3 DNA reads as TGCGCCAGCAGCCAAGTTATCGGGGAGCAGTTCTTC.

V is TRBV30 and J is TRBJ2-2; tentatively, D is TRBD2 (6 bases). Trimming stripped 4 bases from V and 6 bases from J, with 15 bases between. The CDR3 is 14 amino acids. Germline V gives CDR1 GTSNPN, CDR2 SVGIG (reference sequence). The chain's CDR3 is CAWKEGLLAGELFF. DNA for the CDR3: TGTGCCTGGAAGGAGGGGCTTTTGGCCGGGGAGCTGTTTTTT.

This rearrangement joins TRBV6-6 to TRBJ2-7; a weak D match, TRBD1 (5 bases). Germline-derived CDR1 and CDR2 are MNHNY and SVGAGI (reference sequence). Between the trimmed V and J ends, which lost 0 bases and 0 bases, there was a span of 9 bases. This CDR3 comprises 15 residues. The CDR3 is CASSYSVDTSYEQYF. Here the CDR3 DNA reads TGTGCCAGCAGTTACTCTGTGGACACCTCCTACGAGCAGTACTTC.

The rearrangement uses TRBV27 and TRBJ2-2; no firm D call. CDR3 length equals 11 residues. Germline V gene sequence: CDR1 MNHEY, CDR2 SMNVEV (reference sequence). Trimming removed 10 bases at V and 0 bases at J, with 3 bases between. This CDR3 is CATTNTGELFF. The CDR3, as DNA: TGTGCCACTACGAACACCGGGGAGCTGTTTTTT.

Here the CDR3 DNA reads TGCGCCAGCAGCCTTAGGGGGCACAATGAGCAGTTCTTC. Translated, it gives CASSLRGHNEQFF. The chain links TRBV5-1 to TRBJ2-1; TRBD1 matches 7 bases. Germline V lookup: CDR1 SGHRS, CDR2 YFSETQ. V dropped 4 bases and J dropped 5; count of bases not matched to a gene: 3. The CDR3 consists of 13 residues.

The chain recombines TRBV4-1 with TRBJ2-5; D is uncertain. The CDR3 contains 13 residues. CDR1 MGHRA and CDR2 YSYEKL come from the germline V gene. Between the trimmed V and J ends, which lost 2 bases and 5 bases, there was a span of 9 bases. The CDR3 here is CASSQLVAETQYF. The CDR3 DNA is TGCGCCAGCAGCCAATTGGTAGCCGAGACCCAGTACTTC.

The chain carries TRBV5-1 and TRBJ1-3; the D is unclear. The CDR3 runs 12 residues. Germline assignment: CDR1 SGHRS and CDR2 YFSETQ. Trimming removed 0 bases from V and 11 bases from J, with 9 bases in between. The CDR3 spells CASSLAGEPIYF. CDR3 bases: TGCGCCAGCAGCTTGGCCGGGGAACCCATATATTTT.

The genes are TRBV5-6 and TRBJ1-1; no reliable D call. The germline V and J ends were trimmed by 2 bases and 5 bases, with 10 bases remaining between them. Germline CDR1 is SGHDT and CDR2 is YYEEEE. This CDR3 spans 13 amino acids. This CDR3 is CASSFSGVTEAFF. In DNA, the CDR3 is TGTGCCAGCAGCTTCTCCGGGGTGACTGAAGCTTTCTTT.

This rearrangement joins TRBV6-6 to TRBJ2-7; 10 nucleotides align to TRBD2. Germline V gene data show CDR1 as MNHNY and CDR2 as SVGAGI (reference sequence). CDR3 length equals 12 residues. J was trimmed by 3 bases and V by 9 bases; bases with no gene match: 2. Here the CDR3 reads CASGTSDYEQYF. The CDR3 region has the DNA TGTGCCAGTGGGACTAGCGACTACGAGCAGTACTTC.

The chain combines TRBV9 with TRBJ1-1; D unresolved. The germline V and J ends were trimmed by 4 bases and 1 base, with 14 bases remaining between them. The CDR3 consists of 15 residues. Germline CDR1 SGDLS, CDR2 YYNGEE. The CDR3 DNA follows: TGTGCCAGCAGCCCCTGGGGAGGGCCGAACACTGAAGCTTTCTTT. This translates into CASSPWGGPNTEAFF. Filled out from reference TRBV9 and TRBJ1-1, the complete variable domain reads DSGVTQTPKHLITATGQRVTLRCSPRSGDLSVYWYQQSLDQGLQFLIQYYNGEERAKGNILERFSAQQFPDLHSELNLSSLELGDSALYFCASSPWGGPNTEAFFGQGTRLTVV.